This T cell receptor (beta chain) was documented in a study of post-analysis software for immune sequencing data. Study context: The study covered relapsing-remitting, secondary progressive and progressive-relapsing courses of multiple sclerosis. Study conclusions and caveats: Comparison of patients with controls showed about 5 TRBV segments more frequent in patients, TRBV5-6, TRBV5-1 and TRBV20-1 among them.

Researchers reported that TCR beta cDNA libraries carried unique molecular identifiers. Using its own MiXCR run on the PCR reads, TCRdb lists one record per CDR3 protein. The data contain approximately 730,000 distinct CDR3 sequences, around 27% of them seen just once; the ten biggest clones take up under 0.7%. This clonotype was detected only a few times. What it binds is not known. The CDR3 covers 15 residues. The trim removed 0 bases at V and 1 base at J, leaving 1 base unmatched. Germline V gene lookup returns CDR1 LGHNA and CDR2 YNFKEQ. Sequencing was performed on blood. The sequence was obtained from a girl aged 5 to 17 with multiple sclerosis. The J gene is TRBJ2-5, the V gene TRBV4-2; 8 bases are shared with TRBD2. The CDR3 is CASSQDRGGQETQYF. CDR3 DNA sequence: TGTGCCAGCAGCCAAGATCGGGGGGGCCAAGAGACCCAGTACTTC.